A selection of T cell receptor gamma chains follows, all from one sample in a study of Vδ1+ human thymocytes. TCRdb reanalysed the multiplex PCR reads with CATT. This table has 36,000 or so gamma-chain clones, 20% to 25% appearing once. The sequenced sample was Vdelta1+ gamma-delta thymocytes from the thymus. These TCRs come from a girl less than two years old who had congenital heart surgery. The CDR3 runs from the conserved cysteine through the conserved F or W. Some rows have no size entry. The others give once, few or many, or a class for an expanded clone.

J gene: TRGJ1/TRGJ2; clone size: .; V gene: TRGV8; CDR3 DNA: TGTGCCACCTGGAACGCCTCGAATTATTATAAGAAACTCTTT; CDR3 protein: CATWNASNYYKKLF
J gene: TRGJ1/TRGJ2; clone size: .; V gene: TRGV9; CDR3 DNA: TGTACCTTGTGGGAGATCGGGAGGTATTATAAGAAACTCTTT; CDR3 protein: CTLWEIGRYYKKLF
J gene: TRGJ1/TRGJ2; clone size: few; V gene: TRGV3; CDR3 DNA: TGTGCCACCTGGGACAGGCCGCCTTATAAGAAACTCTTT; CDR3 protein: CATWDRPPYKKLF
J gene: TRGJ1/TRGJ2; clone size: few; V gene: TRGV9; CDR3 DNA: TGTGCCTTGTGGGAGACTGAGGGGGATATGGATAAGAAACTCTTT; CDR3 protein: CALWETEGDMDKKLF
J gene: TRGJP1; clone size: .; V gene: TRGV3; CDR3 DNA: TGTGCCACCTGGGACAGGGAGTGGGGCACTGGTTGGTTCAAGATATTT; CDR3 protein: CATWDREWGTGWFKIF
J gene: TRGJP1; clone size: few; V gene: TRGV4; CDR3 DNA: TGTGCCACCTGGGATGGAACCACTGGTTGGTTCAAGATATTT; CDR3 protein: CATWDGTTGWFKIF
J gene: TRGJ1/TRGJ2; clone size: few; V gene: TRGV9; CDR3 DNA: TGTGCCTTGTGGGAGGGGTCCGCATGTTATAAGAAACTCTTT; CDR3 protein: CALWEGSACYKKLF
J gene: TRGJ1/TRGJ2; clone size: .; V gene: TRGV8; CDR3 DNA: TGTGCCACCTGGGATGAAGGCGAGAAACTCTTT; CDR3 protein: CATWDEGEKLF
J gene: TRGJP2; clone size: .; V gene: TRGV9; CDR3 DNA: TGTGCCTTGTGGGAGGTATTAAGTGATTGGATCAAGACGTTT; CDR3 protein: CALWEVLSDWIKTF
J gene: TRGJ1/TRGJ2; clone size: few; V gene: TRGV9; CDR3 DNA: TGTGCCTTGTGGAGTTATTATAAGAAACTCTTT; CDR3 protein: CALWSYYKKLF
J gene: TRGJP2; clone size: .; V gene: TRGV2; CDR3 DNA: TGTGCCACCTGGGACGACCCGAGTAGTGATTGGATCAAGACGTTT; CDR3 protein: CATWDDPSSDWIKTF
J gene: TRGJ1/TRGJ2; clone size: .; V gene: TRGV3; CDR3 DNA: TGTGCCACCTGGGACAAGGGGGATAAGAAACTCTTT; CDR3 protein: CATWDKGDKKLF
J gene: TRGJ1/TRGJ2; clone size: few; V gene: TRGV2; CDR3 DNA: TGTGCCACCTGTCCATCGGGGTATTATAAGAAACTCTTT; CDR3 protein: CATCPSGYYKKLF
J gene: TRGJ1/TRGJ2; clone size: few; V gene: TRGV5; CDR3 DNA: TGTGCCACCTGGGACAGCCATAAGAAACTCTTT; CDR3 protein: CATWDSHKKLF
J gene: TRGJP2; clone size: .; V gene: TRGV4; CDR3 DNA: TGTGCCACCTGGGCCGCACGTCTCGGGGATTGGATCAAGACGTTT; CDR3 protein: CATWAARLGDWIKTF
J gene: TRGJ1/TRGJ2; clone size: few; V gene: TRGV4; CDR3 DNA: TGTACCTTGGTTTATAAGAAACTCTTT; CDR3 protein: CTLVYKKLF
J gene: TRGJ1/TRGJ2; clone size: .; V gene: TRGV9; CDR3 DNA: TGTGCCTTGTGGGAGGTCCCTAAACTCCGTTATTATAAGAAACTCTTT; CDR3 protein: CALWEVPKLRYYKKLF
J gene: TRGJ1/TRGJ2; clone size: few; V gene: TRGV3; CDR3 DNA: TGTGCCACCTGGGACAGGCCGAGGGGGGCTTATAAGAAACTCTTC; CDR3 protein: CATWDRPRGAYKKLF
J gene: TRGJ1/TRGJ2; clone size: .; V gene: TRGV3; CDR3 DNA: TGTGCCACCTGGGAATTCCCGAATTATTATAAGAAACTCTTT; CDR3 protein: CATWEFPNYYKKLF
J gene: TRGJ1/TRGJ2; clone size: few; V gene: TRGV2; CDR3 DNA: TGTGCCACCTGGGACGGGCAAGGAGGTTATAAGAAACTCTTT; CDR3 protein: CATWDGQGGYKKLF
J gene: TRGJ1/TRGJ2; clone size: few; V gene: TRGV4; CDR3 DNA: TGTGCCACCTGGGATGGGTGGCCCCTGAATTATTATAAGAAACTCTTT; CDR3 protein: CATWDGWPLNYYKKLF
J gene: TRGJ1/TRGJ2; clone size: few; V gene: TRGV4; CDR3 DNA: TGTGCCACCTGGGATGGCCTCAGAGATTATAAGAAACTCTTT; CDR3 protein: CATWDGLRDYKKLF
J gene: TRGJ1/TRGJ2; clone size: .; V gene: TRGV9; CDR3 DNA: TGTGCCTTGTGGGAGGTGAAGAGTGAGAAACTCTTT; CDR3 protein: CALWEVKSEKLF
J gene: TRGJ1/TRGJ2; clone size: few; V gene: TRGV3; CDR3 DNA: TGTGCCACCTGTCGATCGAATTATTATAAGAAACTCTTT; CDR3 protein: CATCRSNYYKKLF
J gene: TRGJ1/TRGJ2; clone size: .; V gene: TRGV8; CDR3 DNA: TGTGCCACCTGGGATAGCCGCCGCGATAAGAAACTCTTT; CDR3 protein: CATWDSRRDKKLF
J gene: TRGJ1/TRGJ2; clone size: medium-sized; V gene: TRGV2; CDR3 DNA: TGTGCCACCTGGGACGGGCAGGGGAAACTCTTT; CDR3 protein: CATWDGQGKLF
J gene: TRGJ1/TRGJ2; clone size: .; V gene: TRGV3; CDR3 DNA: TGTGCCACCTGGGACAGAGTCCTTGATTATTATAAGAAACTCTTT; CDR3 protein: CATWDRVLDYYKKLF
J gene: TRGJ1/TRGJ2; clone size: few; V gene: TRGV2; CDR3 DNA: TGTGCCACCTGGGACGAGTCTTATTATAAGAAACTCTTT; CDR3 protein: CATWDESYYKKLF
J gene: TRGJ1/TRGJ2; clone size: .; V gene: TRGV5; CDR3 DNA: TGTGCCACCTGGGACAGCCCGGTCTGGCTCTTT; CDR3 protein: CATWDSPVWLF
J gene: TRGJP2; clone size: .; V gene: TRGV3; CDR3 DNA: TGTGCCACCTGGGAGCGGAGGGGGAGTAGTGATTGGATCAAGACGTTT; CDR3 protein: CATWERRGSSDWIKTF
J gene: TRGJ1/TRGJ2; clone size: .; V gene: TRGV8; CDR3 DNA: TGTGCCACCTGGGACGGGATCAATTATAAGAAACTCTTT; CDR3 protein: CATWDGINYKKLF
J gene: TRGJ1/TRGJ2; clone size: .; V gene: TRGV4; CDR3 DNA: TGTGCCACCTGGGATGGGACGAGAGGTTATTATTATAAGAAACTCTTT; CDR3 protein: CATWDGTRGYYYKKLF
J gene: TRGJ1/TRGJ2; clone size: few; V gene: TRGV4; CDR3 DNA: TGTGCCACCTGGGATGAAACCTATAAGAAACTCTTT; CDR3 protein: CATWDETYKKLF
J gene: TRGJP2; clone size: .; V gene: TRGV3; CDR3 DNA: TGTGCCACCTGGGACAGGTCCGCTAGTGATTGGATCAAGACGTTT; CDR3 protein: CATWDRSASDWIKTF
J gene: TRGJ1/TRGJ2; clone size: .; V gene: TRGV8; CDR3 DNA: TGTGCCACCTGGGATCCAGAATATTATAAGAAACTCTTT; CDR3 protein: CATWDPEYYKKLF
J gene: TRGJ1/TRGJ2; clone size: few; V gene: TRGV9; CDR3 DNA: TGTGCCTTGTGGATGCCGAGGGAGAAACTCTTT; CDR3 protein: CALWMPREKLF
J gene: TRGJ1/TRGJ2; clone size: .; V gene: TRGV3; CDR3 DNA: TGTGCCACCTGGGACAGGCCGGGGGAAAATTATTATAAGAAACTCTTT; CDR3 protein: CATWDRPGENYYKKLF
J gene: TRGJ1/TRGJ2; clone size: .; V gene: TRGV8; CDR3 DNA: TGTGCCACCTGGGATAGATCGAATTATTATAAGAAACTCTTT; CDR3 protein: CATWDRSNYYKKLF
J gene: TRGJ1/TRGJ2; clone size: .; V gene: TRGV2; CDR3 DNA: TGTGCCACCTGGGACGGGCCGACATTTAAGAAACTCTTT; CDR3 protein: CATWDGPTFKKLF
J gene: TRGJ1/TRGJ2; clone size: .; V gene: TRGV3; CDR3 DNA: TGTGCCACCTGGGAAAATTGTAGAAGTTATTATAAGAAACTCTTT; CDR3 protein: CATWENCRSYYKKLF
J gene: TRGJ1/TRGJ2; clone size: .; V gene: TRGV3; CDR3 DNA: TGTGCCACCTGGGACAGGACCTCGAATTATTATAAGAAACTCTTT; CDR3 protein: CATWDRTSNYYKKLF
J gene: TRGJ1/TRGJ2; clone size: few; V gene: TRGV3; CDR3 DNA: TGTGCCACCTGGTCCCGTTATTATAAGAAACTCTTT; CDR3 protein: CATWSRYYKKLF
J gene: TRGJ1/TRGJ2; clone size: .; V gene: TRGV4; CDR3 DNA: TGTGCCACCTGGGATGGGCTGGGCGATTATAAGAAACTCTTT; CDR3 protein: CATWDGLGDYKKLF
J gene: TRGJ1/TRGJ2; clone size: .; V gene: TRGV8; CDR3 DNA: TGTGCCACCTGGGATAACCCGAATTATTATAAGAAACTCTTT; CDR3 protein: CATWDNPNYYKKLF
J gene: TRGJ1/TRGJ2; clone size: few; V gene: TRGV8; CDR3 DNA: TGTGCCACCTGGGATGAAGCGGATTATTATAAGAAACTCTTT; CDR3 protein: CATWDEADYYKKLF
J gene: TRGJ1/TRGJ2; clone size: .; V gene: TRGV2; CDR3 DNA: TGTGCCACCTGGGACGGCCCGCTCCCTTATTATAAGAAACTCTTT; CDR3 protein: CATWDGPLPYYKKLF